The clone carrying this T cell receptor (beta chain) was counted many times. The TCRbeta library incorporated unique molecular identifiers. TCRdb reprocessed the PCR reads via MiXCR and lists one record per CDR3 protein. Among about 92,000 distinct CDR3 sequences listed, over 9% were seen once. The sample originates from a study of T-cell reconstitution after alpha-beta-depleted transplantation in children. Sample: PBMCs from the stem cell graft donor, taken from the stem cell graft. This sequence originates from a human donor who donated a stem cell graft to a child with inherited bone marrow failure.

CDR3 in amino acids: CASSPAGQRGEKLFF. The DNA of the CDR3 is TGTGCCAGCAGCCCAGCGGGACAGAGGGGGGAAAAACTGTTTTTT. The J gene is TRBJ1-4, the V gene TRBV7-9; 7 bases are shared with TRBD1. The CDR3 extends over 15 amino acids. V dropped 5 bases and J dropped 8; count of bases not matched to a gene: 11. Germline loops: CDR1 SEHNR, CDR2 FQNEAQ (reference sequence).